The rows below give T cell receptor beta chains drawn from one sample of a study of early T cells in non-severe SARS-CoV-2 infection. TCRdb used MiXCR to reprocess the 5' RACE reads, holding one entry per CDR3 protein. The table has around 25,000 distinct CDR3 sequences, roughly 3% seen once; the top ten hold 0.7% to 0.9%. Sequencing input: whole blood. Receptors were obtained from an adult who was a healthcare worker with PCR-confirmed SARS-CoV-2 infection or an uninfected control (not recorded which). CDR3s include the opening cysteine and the closing phenylalanine or tryptophan. The D gene is left open where the match is weak. Size is stated as once, few, many or a size class.

j_gene,abundance,d_gene,v_gene,CDR3nt,CDR3aa
TRBJ2-3,many,.,TRBV29-1,TGCAGCGCCAAGTTGGTAGCGGCTACAGATACGCAGTATTTT,CSAKLVAATDTQYF
TRBJ2-2,medium-sized,.,TRBV7-7,TGTGCCAGCAGCTTCTCCAGGGACACCGGGGAGCTGTTTTTT,CASSFSRDTGELFF
TRBJ2-3,many,TRBD1,TRBV5-1,TGCGCCAGCAGCCGCTTTCCGACAGGGGGCACTAGCACAGATACGCAGTATTTT,CASSRFPTGGTSTDTQYF
TRBJ1-6,many,.,TRBV7-9,TGTGCCAGCACCGACAGCTCCTATAATTCACCCCTCCACTTT,CASTDSSYNSPLHF
TRBJ2-2,medium-sized,.,TRBV5-1,TGCGCCAGCAGCTTGCGGGGTAGGAACACCGGGGAGCTGTTTTTT,CASSLRGRNTGELFF
TRBJ1-3,many,.,TRBV6-5,TGTGCCAGCAGAGAGGGGGGGTCCTCTGGAAACACCATATATTTT,CASREGGSSGNTIYF
TRBJ2-6,many,.,TRBV6-5,TGTGCCAGCAGTTACGACGGAAGCTCTGGGGCCAACGTCCTGACTTTC,CASSYDGSSGANVLTF
TRBJ1-6,many,.,TRBV30,TGTGCCTGGAGTGTACTTCAGGACTCACCCCTCCACTTT,CAWSVLQDSPLHF
TRBJ1-5,many,.,TRBV19,TGTGCCAGCAAAGAGGGGAGACGGGAACAGCCCCAGCATTTT,CASKEGRREQPQHF
TRBJ1-1,many,.,TRBV5-1,TGCGCCAGCAGCTTAGGACAGAGAAAGAACACTGAAGCTTTCTTT,CASSLGQRKNTEAFF